This record looks at one T cell receptor beta chain sequence and its context. Which antigen it targets is not known. There are no base qualities to consult, and no much larger clone falls within one base. This record comes from a study of T cells in Graves' hyperthyroidism and ophthalmopathy (dated by TCRdb to between 2017 and 2020). As for the study more broadly: Peripheral blood samples were taken at the time of initial diagnosis, prior to any treatment. TCR V-J signatures able to tell the groups apart were searched for in a discovery cohort of 90 to 100 patients, of whom roughly 42 had Graves' ophthalmopathy and 57 had stable Graves' hyperthyroidism. Prospective prediction of ophthalmopathy was tested in an independent validation cohort consisting of 18 hyperthyroidism patients and some 17 patients who later progressed to ophthalmopathy. The 85 to 100 discovery patients were divided at random into training and test sets in a 7:3 ratio. In over five Graves' hyperthyroidism patients, the study also compared T-cell repertoires from thyroid tissue with T-cell repertoires from blood. After sampling, hyperthyroidism patients received methimazole starting at 30 mg daily, and ophthalmopathy patients received high-dose intravenous methylprednisolone. The paper describes TCR Vbeta CDR3 sequencing of 135 peripheral blood samples, made up of around 41 ophthalmopathy patients, more than 70 hyperthyroidism patients and 17 progressor patients.

Broad study findings and their caveats: A model built on a 13 V-J signature distinguished ophthalmopathy from stable hyperthyroidism, reaching around 88% sensitivity and 81.08% specificity in cross-validation and 80%/75% in testing. During validation, the model predicted progression to ophthalmopathy a median of roughly 7.1 months ahead of onset, with almost 71% sensitivity and 72.22% specificity. Most expanded thyroid clonotypes (frequency above 0.001) were also detected in blood, suggesting blood repertoires may reflect thyroid immune responses. No statistical method was used to set the sample size in advance, and investigators knew the group allocation.

TCR beta CDR3 regions were amplified from RNA transcripts. The TCR CDR3 was subjected to a first round of RT-PCR using the HTBI primer set and the Qiagen OneStep RT-PCR kit. Libraries were constructed in a second round of multiplex PCR, after which size selection and purification were performed. The libraries were sequenced on an Illumina HiSeq2000 using paired-end 100 bp reads. Processing in the source paper ran as follows. Raw data were processed with SOAPnuke, discarding reads with adapters, uncalled bases, mean Phred below 15, or no exact constant-primer or identifier match. High-quality paired reads were merged using COPE v1.2.5, and each unique nucleotide sequence was defined as a clonotype. Clonotypes were aligned to IMGT TRBV, TRBD and TRBJ reference segments using MiTCR v1.1. Analysis was restricted to V-J combinations with a frequency above 0.0001, which covered roughly 99% of repertoires. A TCS score was defined as the ratio of F50 (clonal expansion) to E x V (chaos), with BLOSUM62-based TCRdist applied between CDR3 peptides within each V-J. Welch's t-statistics and random forest reduced fewer than 550 V-J features to fewer than 15, which were used in a naive Bayes classifier (R e1071). TCRdb ran its own pipeline on the public reads, namely fastp trimming at Q25 and MiXCR clone calling, and kept in-frame beta chains. Every distinct CDR3 protein forms one entry, paired with its most common genes and DNA. Clone size and V and J calls follow TCRdb, not the original study. Present in this sample are 550,000 to 600,000 distinct CDR3 sequences, roughly a sixth of which were seen just once. The ten most abundant clones make up under 20% of the sample.

V drops 0 bases and J drops 4 bases, leaving 12 bases in between. The CDR3 numbers 15 residues from cysteine through phenylalanine. Solely the CDR3 DNA is kept, with 45 bases framed from the first base. According to the germline V gene, CDR1 reads LGHNA and CDR2 reads YSLEER. Stable Graves' hyperthyroidism was defined as the absence of progression to ophthalmopathy over 18 months of follow-up. Hyperthyroidism patients were aged 18 to 65 years and newly diagnosed, with disease duration of less than 2 months. Patients with uncontrolled infections, other autoimmune diseases, pregnancy or lactation were excluded. Diagnoses were based on clinical symptoms, serum thyroxine and TRAb, thyroid ultrasound and orbital computed tomography. Ficoll-Paque density gradient centrifugation was used to isolate PBMCs from around 9.1 ml of fresh peripheral blood. Total RNA was extracted with Trizol reagent, and quality was checked on an Agilent 2100 Bioanalyzer.

Here the chain combines TRBV4-3 and TRBJ1-2, with the D gene uncertain. The receptor comes from a woman younger than 35 with Graves' hyperthyroidism. The sample consisted of blood. The sequenced DNA is TGCGCCAGCAGCCAAGACGTCGGGGTTGGCTATGGCTACACCTTC. The translation is CASSQDVGVGYGYTF.